These T cell receptor beta chains were read from a single sample in a study of blood T cells in healthy people across ages. Using its own MiXCR run on the 5' RACE reads, TCRdb lists one record per CDR3 protein. The sample has hundreds of thousands of distinct CDR3 sequences; about 62% are singletons. What was sequenced was blood. Receptors originate from a man aged 30-40 years in good health. Both conserved end residues are part of each CDR3. Each record gives: V gene, clone size, J gene, D gene, CDR3 DNA, CDR3 protein. The D gene is left open where the match is weak. Expanded clones are given a class, and other clones once, few, many or no size at all.

TRBV5-6,-,TRBJ2-2,TRBD1,TGTGCCAGCAGTAACCCCCCGGGACAGGGGACCGGGGAGCTGTTTTTT,CASSNPPGQGTGELFF
TRBV15,-,TRBJ2-3,TRBD2,TGTGCCACCAGCAGAGGCGGACCAGCGGGAGCCCCGCAGTATTTT,CATSRGGPAGAPQYF
TRBV14,-,TRBJ1-2,-,TGTGCCAGCAGCCCTTCCCGGGGATCCTATGGCTACACCTTC,CASSPSRGSYGYTF
TRBV6-6,-,TRBJ2-1,-,TGTGCCAGCAGTAATGGGATGCACGGTTCTGAGCAGTTCTTC,CASSNGMHGSEQFF
TRBV20-1,few,TRBJ2-7,TRBD2,TGCAGTGCTAGAGATTTCGGGACTAGCGGTTACGAGCAGTACTTC,CSARDFGTSGYEQYF
TRBV27,-,TRBJ2-1,-,TGCGCCACCTCTGATGCAGGGCCCTCCTACAATGAGCAGTTCTTC,CATSDAGPSYNEQFF
TRBV20-1,-,TRBJ2-7,TRBD1,TGCAGTGCTAGACGACAGGGGGCGATTGACCACGAGCAGTACTTC,CSARRQGAIDHEQYF
TRBV7-9,-,TRBJ1-2,-,TGTGCCAGCAGCTTAAGGGACGGACTAAACTATGGCTACACCTTC,CASSLRDGLNYGYTF
TRBV9,-,TRBJ1-1,-,TGTGCCAGCAGCGCCCAGGGGCAGAACACTGAAGCTTTCTTT,CASSAQGQNTEAFF
TRBV30,-,TRBJ2-7,TRBD1,TGTGCCTGGAGTACCATGACAGGGGGTGGTAACGAGCAGTACTTC,CAWSTMTGGGNEQYF
TRBV10-3,-,TRBJ2-5,-,TGTGCCATCAGTGAAGTCGAGACGACCCAGTACTTC,CAISEVETTQYF
TRBV13,once,TRBJ2-7,-,TGTGCCAGCAGTCCGGGACAAAAATGGTACGAGCAGTACTTC,CASSPGQKWYEQYF
TRBV4-2,few,TRBJ2-7,-,TGTGCCAGCAGCCAAGTCGGGTTTGAGCAGTACTTC,CASSQVGFEQYF
TRBV20-1,many,TRBJ2-5,-,TGCAGTGCTAGACAAGAGACCCAGTACTTC,CSARQETQYF